What follows describes a single T cell receptor (beta chain). What it binds is unknown. Germline CDR1 PRHDT, CDR2 FYEKMQ (reference sequence). The CDR3 consists of 15 residues. Unmatched junction bases numbered 7, after V lost 6 bases and J lost 3 bases. The data derive from a study of identical twins. Each CDR3 protein gets one entry after TCRdb re-called the 5' RACE reads with MiXCR. The table lists a few hundred thousand distinct CDR3 sequences, approximately 13% of them singletons. Whole-study findings and limits: Fewer insertions were carried by abundant cord blood beta clonotypes, but none was seen in memory repertoires.

The sample was also linked to a second study, of yellow fever vaccine responses in identical twins.

This receptor was obtained from a woman aged 18-29 years in good health. V is TRBV13 and J is TRBJ2-5, with TRBD1 identical over 10 bases. Source material: CD8+ T cells sorted from blood. DNA of the CDR3: TGTGCCAGCAGAGGGCAAGGACAGGGGGAAGAGACCCAGTACTTC. Translated, it gives CASRGQGQGEETQYF.